This T cell receptor (beta chain) was sequenced in a study of somatic mutations in cytotoxic T cells in rheumatoid arthritis. Study-wide context: Including V beta1+ cells that were sequenced for TCRB, some T-cell populations stained with V beta antibodies were flow-sorted at nearly 100% purity. Study-wide points: An age-related increase in CD8+ clonality was seen in rheumatoid arthritis patients but not in healthy controls. A largest CD8+ clone above 20% of CD8+ cells occurred in about an eighth of the roughly 60 patients.

Germline V gene sequence: CDR1 MGHRA, CDR2 YSYEKL. Unmatched junction bases numbered 10, after V lost 5 bases and J lost 1 base. The CDR3 sequence is 16 residues long. The assay was immunoSEQ multiplex PCR, and TCRdb's table has in-frame clones only and misses some. This sample has just under 20,000 clones, with roughly 82% found just once. A note on this clone: The antigen is not known.

Material for sequencing was CD8+ T cells sorted from blood. The clonotype comes from a woman aged 50 to 65 in good health. This chain connects TRBV4-1 to TRBJ2-7; TRBD1 matches at 8 bases. The CDR3 loop is CASSARQGTVSYEQYF. In DNA, the CDR3 is TGCGCCAGCAGCGCAAGACAGGGGACCGTTTCCTACGAGCAGTACTTC.